The clone carrying this T cell receptor beta chain has a handful of counts. Its antigen is still unknown. Per germline, CDR1 SGHDT and CDR2 YYEEEE. This CDR3 comprises 16 residues. Deletions cut 1 base from V and 6 bases from J, with 19 bases between. This sample was included in a study of blood T cells in healthy people across ages. In the study overall: About one barcoded TCR beta cDNA was captured per two T cells. Overall study results and limits: Leaving the PBMCs unsorted stopped any conclusive comparison of naive versus antigen-experienced cells. Per million T cells, the diversity of TCR beta decreased roughly linearly as age advanced.

A second PCR, run for 7 to 11 cycles, used a sample-barcoded 5' primer plus a J-beta primer mix. Each CDR3 protein gets one entry after TCRdb re-called the 5' RACE reads with MiXCR. The data show about 570,000 distinct CDR3 sequences, roughly 29% seen once. The receptor's source is a woman in her 70s in good health. The genes are TRBV5-6 and TRBJ1-1; D is unresolved. Sequenced sample: blood. The CDR3 DNA follows: TGTGCCAGCAGCTTGATCGAACAAAGGGCGTGGGCTGAAGCTTTCTTT. Its translation is CASSLIEQRAWAEAFF.